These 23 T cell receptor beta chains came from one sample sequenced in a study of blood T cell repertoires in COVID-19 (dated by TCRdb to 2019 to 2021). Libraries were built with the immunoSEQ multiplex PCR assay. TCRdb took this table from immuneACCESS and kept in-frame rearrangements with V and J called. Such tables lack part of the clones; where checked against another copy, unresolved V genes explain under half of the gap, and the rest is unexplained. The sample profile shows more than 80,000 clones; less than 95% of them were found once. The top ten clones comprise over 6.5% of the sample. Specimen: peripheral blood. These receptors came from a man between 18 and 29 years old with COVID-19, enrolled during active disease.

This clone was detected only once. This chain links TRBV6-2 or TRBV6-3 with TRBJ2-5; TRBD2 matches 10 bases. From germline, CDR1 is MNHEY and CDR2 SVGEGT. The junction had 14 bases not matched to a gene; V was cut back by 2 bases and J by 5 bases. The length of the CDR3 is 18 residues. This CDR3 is CASSYVLTSGMSGETQYF. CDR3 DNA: TGTGCCAGCAGTTACGTGTTAACTAGCGGGATGTCCGGGGAGACCCAGTACTTC.

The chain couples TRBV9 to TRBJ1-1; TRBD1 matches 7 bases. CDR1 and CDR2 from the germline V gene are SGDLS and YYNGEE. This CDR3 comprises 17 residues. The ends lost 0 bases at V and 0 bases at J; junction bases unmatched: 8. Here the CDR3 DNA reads TGTGCCAGCAGCGTAGACCGGGACAGCTCTATGAACACTGAAGCTTTCTTT. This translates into CASSVDRDSSMNTEAFF. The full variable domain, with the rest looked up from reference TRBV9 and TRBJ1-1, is DSGVTQTPKHLITATGQRVTLRCSPRSGDLSVYWYQQSLDQGLQFLIQYYNGEERAKGNILERFSAQQFPDLHSELNLSSLELGDSALYFCASSVDRDSSMNTEAFFGQGTRLTVV.

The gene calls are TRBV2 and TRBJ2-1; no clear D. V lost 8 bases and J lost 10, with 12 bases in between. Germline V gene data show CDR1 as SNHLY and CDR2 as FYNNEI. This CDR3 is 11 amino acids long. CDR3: CASRVVREQFF. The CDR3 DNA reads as TGTGCCAGCCGGGTGGTGCGAGAGCAGTTCTTC.

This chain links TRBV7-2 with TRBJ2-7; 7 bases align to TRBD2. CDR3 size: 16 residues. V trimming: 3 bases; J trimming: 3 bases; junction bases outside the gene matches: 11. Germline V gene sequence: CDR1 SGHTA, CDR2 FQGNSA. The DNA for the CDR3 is TGTGCCAGCAGCTTCCTGGCGGGAGCCTCCGGCTACGAGCAGTACTTC. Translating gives CASSFLAGASGYEQYF.

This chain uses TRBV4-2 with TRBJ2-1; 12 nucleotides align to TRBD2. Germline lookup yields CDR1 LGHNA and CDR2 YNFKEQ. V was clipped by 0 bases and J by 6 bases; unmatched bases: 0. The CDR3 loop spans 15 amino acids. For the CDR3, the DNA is TGTGCCAGCAGCCAAGAGACTAGCGGGAGCAATGAGCAGTTCTTC. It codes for CASSQETSGSNEQFF.

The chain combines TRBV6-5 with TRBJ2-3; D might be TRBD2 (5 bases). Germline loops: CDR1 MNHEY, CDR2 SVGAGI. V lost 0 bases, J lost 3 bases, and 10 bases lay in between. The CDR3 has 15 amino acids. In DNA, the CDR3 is TGTGCCAGCAGTTACTCGAGCCTAGCAACAGATACGCAGTATTTT. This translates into CASSYSSLATDTQYF.

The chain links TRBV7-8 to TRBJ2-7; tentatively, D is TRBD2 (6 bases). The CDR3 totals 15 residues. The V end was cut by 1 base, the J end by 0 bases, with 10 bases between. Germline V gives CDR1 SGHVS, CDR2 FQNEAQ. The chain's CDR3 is CASSLEAGPSYEQYF. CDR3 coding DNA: TGTGCCAGCAGCTTAGAAGCGGGTCCCTCCTACGAGCAGTACTTC.

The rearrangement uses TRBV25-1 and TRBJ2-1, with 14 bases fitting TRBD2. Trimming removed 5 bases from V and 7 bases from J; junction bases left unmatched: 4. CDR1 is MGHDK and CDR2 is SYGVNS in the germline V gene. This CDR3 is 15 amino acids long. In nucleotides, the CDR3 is TGTGCCAGCAGTCAGGGACTAGCGGGAGCAAATGAGCAGTTCTTC. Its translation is CASSQGLAGANEQFF.

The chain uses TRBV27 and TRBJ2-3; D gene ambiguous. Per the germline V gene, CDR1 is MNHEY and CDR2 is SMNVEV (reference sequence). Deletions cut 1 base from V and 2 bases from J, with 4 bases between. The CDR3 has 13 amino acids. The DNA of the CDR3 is TGTGCCAGCAGTTTATTAATCACAGATACGCAGTATTTT. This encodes CASSLLITDTQYF.

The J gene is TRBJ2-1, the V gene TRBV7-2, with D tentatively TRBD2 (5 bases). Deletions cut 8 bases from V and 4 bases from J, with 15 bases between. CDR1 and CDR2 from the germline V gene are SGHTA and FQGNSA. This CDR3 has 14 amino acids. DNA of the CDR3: TGTGCCAGCTCCCCCCAACGGGATTACAATGAGCAGTTCTTC. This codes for CASSPQRDYNEQFF.

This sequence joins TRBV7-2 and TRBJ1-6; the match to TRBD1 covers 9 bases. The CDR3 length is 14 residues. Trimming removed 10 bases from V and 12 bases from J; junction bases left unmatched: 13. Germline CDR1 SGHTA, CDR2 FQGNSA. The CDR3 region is CATQPGTGLKPLHF. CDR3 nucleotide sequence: TGTGCCACCCAACCGGGGACAGGGCTAAAACCCCTCCACTTT.

CDR3 amino acids: CASSQDQTFGSPLHF. The CDR3 DNA sequence: TGCGCCAGCAGCCAAGACCAGACTTTCGGCTCACCCCTCCACTTT. This chain connects TRBV4-3 to TRBJ1-6; D not certain. The CDR3 consists of 15 residues. The ends were cut back, 0 bases at V and 10 bases at J, with 13 bases in the middle. Germline assignment: CDR1 LGHNA and CDR2 YSLEER.

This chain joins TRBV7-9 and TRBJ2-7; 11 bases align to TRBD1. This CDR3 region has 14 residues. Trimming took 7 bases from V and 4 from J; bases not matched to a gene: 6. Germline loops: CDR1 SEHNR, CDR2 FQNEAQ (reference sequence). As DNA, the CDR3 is TGTGCCAGCATGGGAGGGACAGGGGGTTACGAGCAGTACTTC. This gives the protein CASMGGTGGYEQYF.

The CDR3 nucleotides read TGTGCCAGCAGTTACGGGACAGTAAATATCTACGAGCAGTACTTC. This gives the protein CASSYGTVNIYEQYF. The V gene is TRBV6-6, the J gene TRBJ2-7, with TRBD1 identical over 7 bases. The CDR3 contains 15 residues. Losses at the gene ends were 2 bases for V and 3 bases for J; bases not matched to a gene: 7. Germline CDR1 and CDR2: MNHNY and SVGAGI (reference sequence).

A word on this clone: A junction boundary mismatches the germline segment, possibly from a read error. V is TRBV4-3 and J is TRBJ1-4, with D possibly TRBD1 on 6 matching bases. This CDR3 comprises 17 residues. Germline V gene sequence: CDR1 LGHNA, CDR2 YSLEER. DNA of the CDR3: TGCGCCAGCAGCCAAGATCTCATGAGGGCAGGGGTAAGGAAACTGCTTTTT. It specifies CASSQDLMRAGVRKLLF.

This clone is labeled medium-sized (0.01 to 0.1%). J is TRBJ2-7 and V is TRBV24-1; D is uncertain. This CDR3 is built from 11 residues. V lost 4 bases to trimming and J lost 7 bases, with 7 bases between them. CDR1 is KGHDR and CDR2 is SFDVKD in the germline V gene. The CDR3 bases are TGTGCCACCAGTGACCTACCAGAGCAGTACTTC. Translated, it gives CATSDLPEQYF.

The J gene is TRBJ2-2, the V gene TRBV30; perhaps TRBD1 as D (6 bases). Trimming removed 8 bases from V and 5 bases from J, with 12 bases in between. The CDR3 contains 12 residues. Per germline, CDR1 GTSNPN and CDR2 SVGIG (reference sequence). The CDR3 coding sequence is TGTGCCCTCAGGGGTGATACCGGGGAGCTGTTTTTT. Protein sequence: CALRGDTGELFF.

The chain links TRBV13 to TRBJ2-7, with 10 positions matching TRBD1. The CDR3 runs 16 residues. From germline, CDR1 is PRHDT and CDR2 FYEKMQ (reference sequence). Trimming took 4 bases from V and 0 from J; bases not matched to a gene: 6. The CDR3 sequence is CASSYYGQGDSYEQYF. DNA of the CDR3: TGTGCCAGCAGCTATTACGGACAGGGGGACTCCTACGAGCAGTACTTC.

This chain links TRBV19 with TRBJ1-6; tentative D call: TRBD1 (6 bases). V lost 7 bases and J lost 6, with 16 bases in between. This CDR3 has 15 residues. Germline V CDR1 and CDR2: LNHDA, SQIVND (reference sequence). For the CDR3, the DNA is TGTGCCAGTACCCCAACCCGGACAGCTAATTCACCCCTCCACTTT. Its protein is CASTPTRTANSPLHF.

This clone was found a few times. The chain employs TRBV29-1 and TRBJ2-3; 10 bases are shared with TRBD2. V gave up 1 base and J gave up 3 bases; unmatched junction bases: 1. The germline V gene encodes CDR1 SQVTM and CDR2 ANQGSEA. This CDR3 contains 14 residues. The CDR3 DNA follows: TGCAGCGTTGAAGGACTAGCGGGTACAGATACGCAGTATTTT. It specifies CSVEGLAGTDTQYF.

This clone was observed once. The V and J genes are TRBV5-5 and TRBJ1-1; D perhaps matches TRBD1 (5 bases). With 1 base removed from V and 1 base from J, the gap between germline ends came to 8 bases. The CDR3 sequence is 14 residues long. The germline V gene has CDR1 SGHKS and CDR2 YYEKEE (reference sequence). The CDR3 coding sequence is TGTGCCAGCAGCTTGACGACAGCGAACACTGAAGCTTTCTTT. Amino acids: CASSLTTANTEAFF.

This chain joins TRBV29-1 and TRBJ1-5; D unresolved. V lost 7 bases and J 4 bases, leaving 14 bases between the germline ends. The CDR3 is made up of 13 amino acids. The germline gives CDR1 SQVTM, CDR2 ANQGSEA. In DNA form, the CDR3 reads TGCAGCGCTTCCGGGAGTTCAAATCAGCCCCAGCATTTT. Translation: CSASGSSNQPQHF.

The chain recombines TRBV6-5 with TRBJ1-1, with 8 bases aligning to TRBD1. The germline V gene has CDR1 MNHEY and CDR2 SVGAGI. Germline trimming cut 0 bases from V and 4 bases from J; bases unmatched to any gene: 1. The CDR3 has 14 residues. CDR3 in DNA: TGTGCCAGCAGTTACTCCCAGGGGGCCACTGAAGCTTTCTTT. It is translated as CASSYSQGATEAFF.